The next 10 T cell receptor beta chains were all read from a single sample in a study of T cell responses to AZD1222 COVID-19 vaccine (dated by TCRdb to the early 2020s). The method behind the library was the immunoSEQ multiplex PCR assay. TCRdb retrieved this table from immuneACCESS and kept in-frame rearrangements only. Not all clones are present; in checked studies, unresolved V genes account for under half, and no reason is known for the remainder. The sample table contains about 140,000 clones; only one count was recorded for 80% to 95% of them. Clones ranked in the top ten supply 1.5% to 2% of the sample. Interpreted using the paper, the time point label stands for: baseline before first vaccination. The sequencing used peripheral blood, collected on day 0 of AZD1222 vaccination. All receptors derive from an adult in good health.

CDR3 region: CASSFLAGVGEQYF. The CDR3 DNA sequence: TGTGCCAGCAGTTTTTTAGCGGGAGTCGGAGAGCAGTACTTC. The gene calls are TRBV28 and TRBJ2-7, with 9 bases matching TRBD2. CDR1 is MDHEN, CDR2 SYDVKM, per germline. There are 14 residues in the CDR3. With V trimmed by 3 bases and J by 7 bases, 7 bases remained unmatched.

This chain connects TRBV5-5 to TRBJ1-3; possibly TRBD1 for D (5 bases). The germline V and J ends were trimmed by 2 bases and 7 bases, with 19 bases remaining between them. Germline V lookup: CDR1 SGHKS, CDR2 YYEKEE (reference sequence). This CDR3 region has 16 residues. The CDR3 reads CASSLFQGTVRNTIYF. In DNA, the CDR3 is TGTGCCAGCAGCTTATTTCAGGGCACAGTAAGGAACACCATATATTTT.

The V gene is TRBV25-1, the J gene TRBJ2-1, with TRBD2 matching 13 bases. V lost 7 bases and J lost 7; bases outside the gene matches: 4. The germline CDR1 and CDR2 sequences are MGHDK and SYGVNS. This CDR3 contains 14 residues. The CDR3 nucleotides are TGTGCCAGCACACTAGCGGGAGGGCAAAATGAGCAGTTCTTC. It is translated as CASTLAGGQNEQFF.

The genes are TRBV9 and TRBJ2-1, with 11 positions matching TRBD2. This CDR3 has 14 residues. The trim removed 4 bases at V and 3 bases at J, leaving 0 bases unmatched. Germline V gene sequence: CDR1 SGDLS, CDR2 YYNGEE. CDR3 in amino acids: CASSLAGGYNEQFF. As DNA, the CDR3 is TGTGCCAGCAGCCTAGCGGGAGGCTACAATGAGCAGTTCTTC.

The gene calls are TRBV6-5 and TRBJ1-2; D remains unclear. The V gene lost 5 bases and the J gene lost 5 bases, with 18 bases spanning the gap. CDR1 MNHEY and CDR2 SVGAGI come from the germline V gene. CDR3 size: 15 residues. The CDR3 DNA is TGTGCCAGCAGTCGCGACATTCCACCACCTTATGGCTACACCTTC. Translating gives CASSRDIPPPYGYTF.

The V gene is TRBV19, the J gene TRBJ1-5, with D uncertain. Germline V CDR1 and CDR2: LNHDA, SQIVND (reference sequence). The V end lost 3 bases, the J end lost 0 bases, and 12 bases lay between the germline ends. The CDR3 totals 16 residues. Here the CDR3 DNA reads TGTGCCAGTAGTATTAATTATGCATTTAGCAATCAGCCCCAGCATTTT. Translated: CASSINYAFSNQPQHF.

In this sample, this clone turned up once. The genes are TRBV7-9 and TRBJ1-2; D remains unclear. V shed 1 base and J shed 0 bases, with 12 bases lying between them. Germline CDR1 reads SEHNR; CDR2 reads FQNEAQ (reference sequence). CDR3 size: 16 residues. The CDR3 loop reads CASSLGYSGTNYGYTF. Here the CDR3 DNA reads TGTGCCAGCAGCTTAGGCTATTCCGGGACTAACTATGGCTACACCTTC.

The CDR3 DNA sequence: TGTGCCAGAGCGTGCGGGGAGTGCACCTACGAGCAGTACTTC. It yields the protein CARACGECTYEQYF. The J gene is TRBJ2-7, the V gene TRBV21-1; the table's D call TRBD2 went unverified against the DNA. TRBV21-1 counts as a pseudogene. The CDR3 loop spans 14 amino acids.

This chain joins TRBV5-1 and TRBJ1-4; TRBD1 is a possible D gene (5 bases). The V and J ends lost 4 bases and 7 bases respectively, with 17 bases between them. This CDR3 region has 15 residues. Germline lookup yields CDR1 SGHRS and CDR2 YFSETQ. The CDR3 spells CASSPGGGTSEKLFF. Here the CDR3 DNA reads TGCGCCAGCAGCCCCGGGGGGGGGACGAGTGAAAAACTGTTTTTT. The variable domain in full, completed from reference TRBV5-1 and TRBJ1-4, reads KAGVTQTPRYLIKTRGQQVTLSCSPISGHRSVSWYQQTPGQGLQFLFEYFSETQRNKGNFPGRFSGRQFSNSRSEMNVSTLELGDSALYLCASSPGGGTSEKLFFGSGTQLSVL.

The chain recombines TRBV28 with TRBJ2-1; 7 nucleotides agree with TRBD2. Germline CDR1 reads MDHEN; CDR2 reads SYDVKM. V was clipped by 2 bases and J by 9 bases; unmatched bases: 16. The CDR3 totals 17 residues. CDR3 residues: CASSLISLAASQGEQFF. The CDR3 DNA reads TGTGCCAGCAGTTTAATCTCGCTAGCGGCCTCTCAAGGTGAGCAGTTCTTC.